The clone carrying this T cell receptor beta chain showed up just a few times. The antigen remains unidentified. These data are taken from a study of CD4 T cells in relation to SARS-CoV-2 and coronaviruses. Data came from immunoSEQ multiplex PCR; TCRdb stores just in-frame clones and leaves some out. This table holds some 26,000 clones, 73% found once. CD4+ T cells from unexposed donors were obtained before the COVID-19 pandemic (2011-2018). CD4+ T cells were isolated from the cells after around 9 days of culture. The CDR3 has 14 amino acids. Looked up from germline, CDR1 is LGHNA and CDR2 is YNFKEQ. V lost 4 bases, J lost 4 bases, and 10 bases lay in between.

Sequenced material: CD4+ T cells from PBMCs, cultured in vitro. The chain combines TRBV4-2 with TRBJ2-2; tentative D call: TRBD2 (6 bases). The sequence was collected from a human donor in good health. The CDR3 nucleotides are TGTGCCAGCAGCCCTACTAGCAGCACCGGGGAGCTGTTTTTT. Amino acids: CASSPTSSTGELFF.